The 20 T cell receptor beta chains presented below share a single source sample, sequenced in a study of shared clonotypes between healthy human individuals. Sequencing was performed with immunoSEQ multiplex PCR; in TCRdb, only in-frame clones are kept and a portion is missing. The data contain about 2.3 million clones, over 85% of them seen just once; the ten biggest clones take up about 0.37%. The sequenced sample was naive CD4+ T cells from PBMCs. Subset in this sample: CD45RA+ positively selected. Receptors were obtained from a man aged 18 to 29 in good health. Some clones in this sample may be carry-over from other donors' samples.

The CDR3 coding sequence is TGCAGTGTCAGCAGGGAGGAAAGCGAGCAGTACTTC. Its protein is CSVSREESEQYF. J is TRBJ2-7 and V is TRBV29-1, with D possibly TRBD2 on 6 matching bases. The CDR3 contains 12 residues. CDR1 and CDR2 (germline): SQVTM, ANQGSEA.

The chain couples TRBV7-9 to TRBJ1-1; D is unresolved. Germline loops: CDR1 SEHNR, CDR2 FQNEAQ (reference sequence). This CDR3 region has 12 residues. Trimming left V 3 bases short and J 10 bases short, with 12 bases between. The CDR3 DNA reads as TGTGCCAGCAGCTTCAGTGCTTGGGGAGCTTTCTTT. Protein: CASSFSAWGAFF.

In regard to this clone: The same CDR3 arises from other DNA sequences in this sample as well. The chain employs TRBV18 and TRBJ2-7, with 10 bases fitting TRBD2. V was clipped by 3 bases and J by 2 bases; unmatched bases: 7. This CDR3 contains 16 residues. Per the germline V gene, CDR1 is KGHSH and CDR2 is LQKENI. The CDR3 reads CASSPGLAGVTYEQYF. The CDR3 nucleotides are TGTGCCAGCTCACCTGGGCTAGCGGGAGTCACCTACGAGCAGTACTTC.

CDR3 nucleotides: TGTGCCAGCAGTGGGGGGCGTGTTTGGGAGTTGAACACAGATACGCAGTATTTT. Translating gives CASSGGRVWELNTDTQYF. V gene TRBV2 combines with J gene TRBJ2-3, with D perhaps matching TRBD1 (6 bases). The germline V and J ends were trimmed by 4 bases and 2 bases, with 22 bases remaining between them. The CDR3 runs to 18 residues. CDR1 and CDR2 from the germline V gene are SNHLY and FYNNEI. Combining the CDR3 with reference TRBV2 and TRBJ2-3 gives the whole variable domain EPEVTQTPSHQVTQMGQEVILRCVPISNHLYFYWYRQILGQKVEFLVSFYNNEISEKSEIFDDQFSVERPDGSNFTLKIRSTKLEDSAMYFCASSGGRVWELNTDTQYFGPGTRLTVL.

The chain recombines TRBV28 with TRBJ1-5; the D gene is possibly TRBD1 (6 bases). In germline, CDR1 is MDHEN, CDR2 SYDVKM. This CDR3 spans 18 amino acids. Trimming cost V 3 bases and J 0 bases, with 18 bases left between them. CDR3 nucleotide sequence: TGTGCCAGCAGTTTTGTACTCTTTGACAGGAATAGCAATCAGCCCCAGCATTTT. It specifies CASSFVLFDRNSNQPQHF.

This chain links TRBV5-5 with TRBJ2-1; D is undetermined. The CDR3 has 12 amino acids. The V end was cut by 4 bases, the J end by 8 bases, with 10 bases between. Germline V lookup: CDR1 SGHKS, CDR2 YYEKEE (reference sequence). The CDR3 is CASSQPSDEQFF. The CDR3 nucleotides are TGTGCCAGCAGCCAACCCAGCGATGAGCAGTTCTTC.

The chain joins TRBV6-5 to TRBJ1-4, with D possibly being TRBD1 (6 bases). Trimming cost V 2 bases and J 9 bases, with 7 bases left between them. The CDR3 has 12 amino acids. Germline V gene sequence: CDR1 MNHEY, CDR2 SVGAGI. The CDR3 is CASSYDRQKLFF. CDR3 nucleotide sequence: TGTGCCAGCAGTTACGACAGGCAAAAACTGTTTTTT.

In its sample, this clone was seen a few times. This chain connects TRBV30 to TRBJ1-1; D gene unclear. CDR1 and CDR2 from the germline V gene are GTSNPN and SVGIG (reference sequence). This CDR3 contains 14 residues. With 2 bases removed from V and 4 bases from J, the gap between germline ends came to 14 bases. CDR3 nucleotide sequence: TGTGCCTGGAGTTTAGGTTTGGTGGGCACTGAAGCTTTCTTT. This codes for CAWSLGLVGTEAFF.

V gene TRBV9 combines with J gene TRBJ2-7; 8 positions match TRBD2. Germline assignment: CDR1 SGDLS and CDR2 YYNGEE. V dropped 0 bases and J dropped 2; count of bases not matched to a gene: 4. There are 15 residues in the CDR3. CDR3 sequence: CASSVGGLGTYEQYF. The CDR3 nucleotides read TGTGCCAGCAGCGTAGGGGGACTAGGGACCTACGAGCAGTACTTC. Full variable domain (outside the CDR3, taken from reference TRBV9 and TRBJ2-7): DSGVTQTPKHLITATGQRVTLRCSPRSGDLSVYWYQQSLDQGLQFLIQYYNGEERAKGNILERFSAQQFPDLHSELNLSSLELGDSALYFCASSVGGLGTYEQYFGPGTRLTVT.

The genes are TRBV5-8 and TRBJ2-7, with 10 bases matching TRBD1. With V trimmed by 3 bases and J by 1 base, 4 bases remained unmatched. Germline V gene sequence: CDR1 SGHTS, CDR2 YDEGEE. This CDR3 is built from 15 residues. The CDR3 coding sequence is TGTGCCAGCAGCTACCGGGACAGGGGATCCTACGAGCAGTACTTC. Translation gives CASSYRDRGSYEQYF.

The rearrangement links TRBV18 to TRBJ1-3; 8 bases agree with TRBD1. The germline gives CDR1 KGHSH, CDR2 LQKENI. Trimming removed 1 base from V and 3 bases from J; junction bases left unmatched: 2. The CDR3 is 15 amino acids. The CDR3 DNA reads as TGTGCCAGCTCACCACGAACAGGGGGTGGAAACACCATATATTTT. It translates to CASSPRTGGGNTIYF.

The chain combines TRBV7-9 with TRBJ1-1, with a possible D match to TRBD1 (5 bases). Germline values: CDR1 SEHNR, CDR2 FQNEAQ (reference sequence). The CDR3 runs to 13 residues. Trimming took off 6 bases at V and 1 base at J, with 9 bases between the two ends. CDR3 region: CASSQGTNTEAFF. The DNA for the CDR3 is TGTGCCAGCAGTCAGGGCACGAACACTGAAGCTTTCTTT.

This chain uses TRBV7-2 with TRBJ2-7; 9 nucleotides align to TRBD1. The V and J ends lost 5 bases and 7 bases, in that order; junction bases with no gene match: 9. The germline V gene encodes CDR1 SGHTA and CDR2 FQGNSA. There are 14 residues in the CDR3. The CDR3 sequence is CASSRDRVGGEQYF. CDR3 bases: TGTGCCAGCAGCCGGGACAGGGTCGGAGGTGAGCAGTACTTC.

The chain combines TRBV6-1 with TRBJ1-4, with D unclear. The CDR3 is 14 amino acids. V lost 4 bases, J lost 8 bases, and 14 bases lay in between. Per the germline V gene, CDR1 is MNHNS and CDR2 is SASEGT. This CDR3 is CASSAWTEGEKLFF. The CDR3 bases are TGTGCCAGCAGTGCTTGGACCGAAGGAGAAAAACTGTTTTTT.

The chain has TRBV18 and TRBJ2-7; 10 positions match TRBD2. This CDR3 spans 15 amino acids. The germline gives CDR1 KGHSH, CDR2 LQKENI. V dropped 6 bases and J dropped 3; count of bases not matched to a gene: 8. The CDR3 loop is CASSPSGRGVYEQYF. CDR3 bases: TGTGCCAGCTCCCCTAGCGGGAGAGGGGTCTACGAGCAGTACTTC.

This clone was observed a few times. V gene TRBV7-9 combines with J gene TRBJ1-2; 8 bases map to TRBD1. The ends lost 4 bases at V and 7 bases at J; junction bases unmatched: 8. Germline V lookup: CDR1 SEHNR, CDR2 FQNEAQ (reference sequence). The CDR3 contains 14 residues. The CDR3 loop reads CASSSGQGMGGYTF. The DNA for the CDR3 is TGTGCCAGCAGCTCAGGACAGGGAATGGGTGGCTACACCTTC.

This chain links TRBV4-1 with TRBJ2-3, with 8 bases lining up with TRBD2. CDR3 size: 15 residues. Germline V gives CDR1 MGHRA, CDR2 YSYEKL. The ends lost 3 bases at V and 2 bases at J; junction bases unmatched: 4. For the CDR3, the DNA is TGCGCCAGCAGCCATTTTAGCGGGGACACAGATACGCAGTATTTT. Translated: CASSHFSGDTDTQYF.

V and J are TRBV9 and TRBJ1-2; 7 bases fit TRBD1. Germline assignment: CDR1 SGDLS and CDR2 YYNGEE. This CDR3 has 14 residues. V dropped 2 bases and J dropped 3; count of bases not matched to a gene: 4. The CDR3 spells CASSVDREYYGYTF. The CDR3, as DNA: TGTGCCAGCAGCGTCGACAGGGAGTACTATGGCTACACCTTC.

The chain combines TRBV6-1 with TRBJ2-1, with D perhaps matching TRBD1 (6 bases). V dropped 6 bases and J dropped 6 bases, with 9 bases sitting between them. Germline values: CDR1 MNHNS, CDR2 SASEGT. The CDR3 runs 12 residues. The CDR3: CASSQGGNEQFF. The CDR3 DNA reads as TGTGCCAGCAGCCAAGGGGGCAATGAGCAGTTCTTC.

The chain joins TRBV28 to TRBJ2-5; D tentatively reads TRBD1 or TRBD2 (5 bases each). This CDR3 spans 17 amino acids. Germline V gives CDR1 MDHEN, CDR2 SYDVKM. Trimming took off 6 bases at V and 7 bases at J, with 27 bases between the two ends. CDR3: CASSHSSLYRLRGTQYF. Written as DNA, the CDR3 is TGTGCCAGCAGCCACTCGAGCCTTTACAGGCTTCGGGGGACCCAGTACTTC.